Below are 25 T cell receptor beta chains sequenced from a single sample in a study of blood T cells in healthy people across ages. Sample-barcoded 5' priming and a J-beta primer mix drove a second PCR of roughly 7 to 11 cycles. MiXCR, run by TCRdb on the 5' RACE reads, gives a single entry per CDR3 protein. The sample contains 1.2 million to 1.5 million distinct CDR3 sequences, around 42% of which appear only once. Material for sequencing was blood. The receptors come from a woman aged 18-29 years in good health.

DNA for the CDR3: TGCGCCAGCAGTGAGTTGACAGGGAGAGCTGGGGCCAACGTCCTGACTTTC. It encodes CASSELTGRAGANVLTF. The V gene is TRBV10-2, the J gene TRBJ2-6; 7 nucleotides agree with TRBD1. Germline values: CDR1 WSHSY, CDR2 SAAADI. The V and J ends lost 1 base and 2 bases, in that order; junction bases with no gene match: 5. The CDR3 spans 17 residues.

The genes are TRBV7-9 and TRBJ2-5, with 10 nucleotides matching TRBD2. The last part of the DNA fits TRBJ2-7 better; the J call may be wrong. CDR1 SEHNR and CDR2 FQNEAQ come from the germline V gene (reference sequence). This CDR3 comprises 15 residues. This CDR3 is CASSSPSGGWDEQYF. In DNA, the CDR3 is TGTGCCAGCAGCTCCCCTAGCGGGGGATGGGACGAGCAGTACTTC.

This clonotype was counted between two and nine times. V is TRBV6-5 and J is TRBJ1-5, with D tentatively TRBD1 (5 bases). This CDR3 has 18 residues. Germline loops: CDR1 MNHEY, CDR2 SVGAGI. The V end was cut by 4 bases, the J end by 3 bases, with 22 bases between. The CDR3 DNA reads TGTGCCAGCAGTTCCCAAATTTTCCCGGGACTGACCAATCAGCCCCAGCATTTT. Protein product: CASSSQIFPGLTNQPQHF.

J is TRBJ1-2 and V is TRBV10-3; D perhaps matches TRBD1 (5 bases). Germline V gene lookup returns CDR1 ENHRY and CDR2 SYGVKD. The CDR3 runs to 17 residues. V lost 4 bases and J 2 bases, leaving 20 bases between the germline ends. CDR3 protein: CAISGTAGQKANYGYTF. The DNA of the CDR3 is TGTGCCATCAGTGGTACTGCGGGGCAGAAAGCAAACTATGGCTACACCTTC.

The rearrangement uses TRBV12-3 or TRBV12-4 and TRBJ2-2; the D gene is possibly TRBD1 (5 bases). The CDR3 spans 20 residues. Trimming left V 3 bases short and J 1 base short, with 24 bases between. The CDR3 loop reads CASSLALAGPILWNTGELFF. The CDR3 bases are TGTGCCAGCAGTTTGGCCCTGGCAGGGCCCATTCTATGGAACACCGGGGAGCTGTTTTTT.

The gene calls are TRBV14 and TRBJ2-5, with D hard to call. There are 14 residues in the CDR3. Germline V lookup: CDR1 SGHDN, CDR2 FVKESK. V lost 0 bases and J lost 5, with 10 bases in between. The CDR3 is CASSQDPFWETQYF. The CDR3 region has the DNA TGTGCCAGCAGCCAAGACCCGTTTTGGGAGACCCAGTACTTC.

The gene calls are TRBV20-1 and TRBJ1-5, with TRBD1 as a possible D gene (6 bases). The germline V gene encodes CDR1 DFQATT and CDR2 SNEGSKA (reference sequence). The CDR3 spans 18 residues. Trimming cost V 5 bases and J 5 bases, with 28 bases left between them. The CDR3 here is CSAGGGPGASTGHQPQHF. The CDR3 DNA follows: TGCAGTGCTGGTGGGGGGCCAGGCGCCTCCACGGGGCATCAGCCCCAGCATTTT.

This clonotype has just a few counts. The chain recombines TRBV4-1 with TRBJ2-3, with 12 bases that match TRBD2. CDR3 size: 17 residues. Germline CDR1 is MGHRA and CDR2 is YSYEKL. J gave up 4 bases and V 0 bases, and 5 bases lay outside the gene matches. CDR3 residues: CASSQEFASGGADTQYF. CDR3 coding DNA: TGCGCCAGCAGCCAAGAATTCGCTAGCGGGGGGGCAGATACGCAGTATTTT.

CDR3 region: CASSLMGRGSQETQYF. In DNA form, the CDR3 reads TGCGCCAGCAGCTTAATGGGGAGAGGGTCCCAAGAGACCCAGTACTTC. This chain joins TRBV5-1 and TRBJ2-5; a weak D match, TRBD2 (5 bases). The CDR3 extends over 16 amino acids. CDR1 and CDR2 (germline): SGHRS, YFSETQ. The germline V and J ends were trimmed by 2 bases and 1 base, with 15 bases remaining between them. The variable domain in full, with the rest retrieved from reference TRBV5-1 and TRBJ2-5, is KAGVTQTPRYLIKTRGQQVTLSCSPISGHRSVSWYQQTPGQGLQFLFEYFSETQRNKGNFPGRFSGRQFSNSRSEMNVSTLELGDSALYLCASSLMGRGSQETQYFGPGTRLLVL.

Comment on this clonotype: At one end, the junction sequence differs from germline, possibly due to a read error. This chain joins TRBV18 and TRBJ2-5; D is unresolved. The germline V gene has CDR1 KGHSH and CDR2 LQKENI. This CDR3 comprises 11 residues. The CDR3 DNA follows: TGTGTCAGCTCACGGGCTGATGAGCAGTACTTC. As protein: CVSSRADEQYF.

The CDR3 nucleotides read TGTGCCAGCAGCTCTGGGACAACCGCGCAGTATTTT. This encodes CASSSGTTAQYF. The J gene is TRBJ2-3, the V gene TRBV7-3; weak D call: TRBD1 (6 bases). From germline, CDR1 is SGHTA and CDR2 FQGTGA. The CDR3 extends over 12 amino acids. V was clipped by 4 bases and J by 10 bases, with 12 bases between them.

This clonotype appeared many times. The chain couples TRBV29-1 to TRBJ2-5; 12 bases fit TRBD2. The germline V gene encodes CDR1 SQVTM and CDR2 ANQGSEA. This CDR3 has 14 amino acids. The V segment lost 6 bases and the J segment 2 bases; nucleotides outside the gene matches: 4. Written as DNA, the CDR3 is TGCAGCGTGAGGACTAGCGGGAAACAAGAGACCCAGTACTTC. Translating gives CSVRTSGKQETQYF.

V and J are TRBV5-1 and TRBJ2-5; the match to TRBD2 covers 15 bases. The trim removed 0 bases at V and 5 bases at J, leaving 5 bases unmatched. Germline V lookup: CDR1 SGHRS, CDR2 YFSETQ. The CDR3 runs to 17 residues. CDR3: CASSLGTSGGAVETQYF. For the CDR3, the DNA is TGCGCCAGCAGCTTGGGGACTAGCGGGGGGGCCGTGGAGACCCAGTACTTC.

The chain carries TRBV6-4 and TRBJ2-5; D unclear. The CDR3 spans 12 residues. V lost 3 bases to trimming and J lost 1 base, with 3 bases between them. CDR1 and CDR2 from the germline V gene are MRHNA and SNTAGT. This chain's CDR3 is CASSERQETQYF. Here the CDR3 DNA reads TGTGCCAGCAGTGAGCGCCAAGAGACCCAGTACTTC.

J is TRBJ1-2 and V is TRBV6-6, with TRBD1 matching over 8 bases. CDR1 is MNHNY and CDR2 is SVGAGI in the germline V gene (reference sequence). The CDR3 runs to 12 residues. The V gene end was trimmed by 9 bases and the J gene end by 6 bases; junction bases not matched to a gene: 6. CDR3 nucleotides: TGTGCCAGTGGACAGGGTAGCGATGGCTACACCTTC. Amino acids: CASGQGSDGYTF.

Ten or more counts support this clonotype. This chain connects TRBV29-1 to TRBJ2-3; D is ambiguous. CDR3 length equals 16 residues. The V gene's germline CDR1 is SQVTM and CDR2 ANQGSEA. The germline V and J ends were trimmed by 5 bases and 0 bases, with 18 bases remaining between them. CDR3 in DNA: TGCAGCGTTTTTGTCGTTCGGGCAGGAAGCACAGATACGCAGTATTTT. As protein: CSVFVVRAGSTDTQYF.

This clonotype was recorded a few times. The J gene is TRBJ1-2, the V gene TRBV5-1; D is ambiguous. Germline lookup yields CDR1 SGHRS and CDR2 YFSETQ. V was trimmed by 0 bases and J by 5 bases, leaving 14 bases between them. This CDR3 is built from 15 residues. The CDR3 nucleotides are TGCGCCAGCAGCTTGGAGCTGAAGGGTAATTATGGCTACACCTTC. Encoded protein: CASSLELKGNYGYTF. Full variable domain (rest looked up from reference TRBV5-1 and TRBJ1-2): KAGVTQTPRYLIKTRGQQVTLSCSPISGHRSVSWYQQTPGQGLQFLFEYFSETQRNKGNFPGRFSGRQFSNSRSEMNVSTLELGDSALYLCASSLELKGNYGYTFGSGTRLTVV.

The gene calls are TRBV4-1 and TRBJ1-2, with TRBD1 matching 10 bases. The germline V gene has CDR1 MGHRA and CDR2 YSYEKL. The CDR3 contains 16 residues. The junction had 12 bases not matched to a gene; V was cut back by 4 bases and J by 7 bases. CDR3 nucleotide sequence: TGCGCCAGCAGCCTCTCAATGGTGGGACAGGGGCCTGGCTACACCTTC. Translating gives CASSLSMVGQGPGYTF.

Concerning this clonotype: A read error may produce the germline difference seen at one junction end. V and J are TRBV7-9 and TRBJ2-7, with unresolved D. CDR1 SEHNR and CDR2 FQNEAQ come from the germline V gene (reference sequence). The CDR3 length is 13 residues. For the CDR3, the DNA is TGTACCAGCAGCGTTACGAGCTCCTACGAGCAGTACTTC. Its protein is CTSSVTSSYEQYF.

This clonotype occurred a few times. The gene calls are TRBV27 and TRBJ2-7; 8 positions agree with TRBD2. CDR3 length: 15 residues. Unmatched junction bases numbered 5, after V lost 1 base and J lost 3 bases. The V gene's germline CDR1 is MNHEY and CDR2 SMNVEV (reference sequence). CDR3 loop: CASSLFGSGIYEQYF. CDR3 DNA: TGTGCCAGCAGTTTATTTGGTAGCGGGATCTACGAGCAGTACTTC.

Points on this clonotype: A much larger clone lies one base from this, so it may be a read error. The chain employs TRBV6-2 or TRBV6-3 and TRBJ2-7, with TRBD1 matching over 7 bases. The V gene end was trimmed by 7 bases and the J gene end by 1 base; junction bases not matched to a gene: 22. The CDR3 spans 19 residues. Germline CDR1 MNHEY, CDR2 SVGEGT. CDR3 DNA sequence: TGTGCCAGCAATCCTCGAAGAACAGGGGCCGTAAGTGAGTCCTACGAGCAGTACTTC. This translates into CASNPRRTGAVSESYEQYF.

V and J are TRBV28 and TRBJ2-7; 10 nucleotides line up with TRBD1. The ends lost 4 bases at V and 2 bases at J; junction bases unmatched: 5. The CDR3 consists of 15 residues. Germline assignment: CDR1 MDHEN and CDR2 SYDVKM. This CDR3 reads CASSSTGGTTYEQYF. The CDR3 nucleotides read TGTGCCAGCAGTTCGACAGGGGGCACTACCTACGAGCAGTACTTC.

CDR3 nucleotides: TGTGCCAGCAGTGAAGTAGTGACGACTGAAGCTTTCTTT. Translating gives CASSEVVTTEAFF. The chain employs TRBV6-1 and TRBJ1-1; D gene uncertain. The CDR3 consists of 13 residues. V gave up 1 base and J gave up 5 bases, with 8 bases separating them. CDR1 MNHNS and CDR2 SASEGT come from the germline V gene.

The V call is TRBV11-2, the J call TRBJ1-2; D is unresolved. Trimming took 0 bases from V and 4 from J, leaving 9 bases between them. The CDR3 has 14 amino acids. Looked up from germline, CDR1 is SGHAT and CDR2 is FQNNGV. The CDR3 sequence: CASSLDQWSYGYTF. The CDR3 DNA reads TGTGCCAGCAGCTTAGATCAATGGAGCTATGGCTACACCTTC.

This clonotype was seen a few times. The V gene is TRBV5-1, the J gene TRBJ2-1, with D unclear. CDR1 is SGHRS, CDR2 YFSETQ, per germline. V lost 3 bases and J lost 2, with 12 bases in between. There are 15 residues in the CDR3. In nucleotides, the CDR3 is TGCGCCAGCAGCTCTCCTGGGTTGACCTACAATGAGCAGTTCTTC. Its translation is CASSSPGLTYNEQFF.